One sample yielded the 20 T cell receptor beta chains listed below, sequenced in a study of early T cells in non-severe SARS-CoV-2 infection. Using its own MiXCR run on the 5' RACE reads, TCRdb lists one record per CDR3 protein. The sample yields about 100,000 distinct CDR3 sequences, about 13% seen once. The sequenced material came from whole blood. The source is an adult who was a healthcare worker with PCR-confirmed SARS-CoV-2 infection or an uninfected control (not recorded which).

Many counts were recorded for this clonotype. The rearrangement links TRBV5-1 to TRBJ2-4, with a tentative D call TRBD1 (5 bases). In germline, CDR1 is SGHRS, CDR2 YFSETQ. Between the trimmed V and J ends, which lost 0 bases and 8 bases, there was a span of 9 bases. CDR3 length: 13 amino acids. The CDR3: CASSLEGADIQYF. CDR3 nucleotide sequence: TGCGCCAGCAGCTTGGAAGGGGCGGACATTCAGTACTTC.

This clonotype was seen repeatedly, ten times or more. This sequence joins TRBV29-1 and TRBJ1-2; a weak D match, TRBD1 (6 bases). CDR3 length equals 13 residues. Germline V CDR1 and CDR2: SQVTM, ANQGSEA. The ends were cut back, 4 bases at V and 2 bases at J, with 11 bases in the middle. This chain's CDR3 is CSVVGQGNYGYTF. CDR3 bases: TGCAGCGTTGTGGGTCAGGGGAACTATGGCTACACCTTC.

This clonotype was seen only once. A much more abundant neighbour one base away suggests this may be a read error. The rearrangement joins TRBV5-1 to TRBJ2-4; TRBD2 might be the D (7 bases). Trimming cost V 5 bases and J 0 bases, with 18 bases left between them. The CDR3 runs to 17 residues. Per the germline V gene, CDR1 is SGHRS and CDR2 is YFSETQ. The CDR3 here is CASSKGGGPLAKNIQYF. DNA of the CDR3: TGCGCCAGCAGTAAGGGCGGGGGCCCCTTAGCCAAAAACATTCAGTACTTC.

This clonotype was observed a few times. The chain links TRBV5-6 to TRBJ2-6; a possible D gene is TRBD1 (5 bases). Per germline, CDR1 SGHDT and CDR2 YYEEEE. This CDR3 comprises 16 residues. V gave up 3 bases and J gave up 4 bases, with 14 bases separating them. The DNA for the CDR3 is TGTGCCAGCAGCTCAGGAACAGGTTACGGGGCCAACGTCCTGACTTTC. Amino acid sequence: CASSSGTGYGANVLTF.

This clonotype was seen repeatedly, ten times or more. The chain is built from TRBV12-3 or TRBV12-4 and TRBJ2-2; D call uncertain. The CDR3 totals 16 residues. The V end was cut by 5 bases, the J end by 6 bases, with 19 bases between. This CDR3 reads CASSEGSALLSGELFF. The CDR3 nucleotides are TGTGCCAGCAGTGAAGGATCTGCCCTTTTGTCCGGGGAGCTGTTTTTT.

This sequence joins TRBV28 and TRBJ2-1, with 9 bases fitting TRBD1. CDR1 and CDR2 from the germline V gene are MDHEN and SYDVKM. Losses at the gene ends were 6 bases for V and 9 bases for J; bases not matched to a gene: 15. CDR3 length: 16 residues. The CDR3 protein is CASSYWDRDLLSEQFF. The CDR3 coding sequence is TGTGCCAGCAGCTACTGGGACAGGGACCTTCTTAGTGAGCAGTTCTTC.

This clonotype was observed at least ten times. V and J are TRBV27 and TRBJ1-5; D gene ambiguous. The V end lost 0 bases, the J end lost 2 bases, and 8 bases lay between the germline ends. The V gene's germline CDR1 is MNHEY and CDR2 SMNVEV (reference sequence). The CDR3 sequence is 15 residues long. In DNA form, the CDR3 reads TGTGCCAGCAGTTTATCAGCATGGGGCAATCAGCCCCAGCATTTT. It codes for CASSLSAWGNQPQHF.

This clonotype was detected a few times. The rearrangement uses TRBV7-9 and TRBJ2-7; D perhaps matches TRBD2 (6 bases). In germline, CDR1 is SEHNR, CDR2 FQNEAQ (reference sequence). The CDR3 is 13 amino acids. V lost 5 bases, J lost 6 bases, and 14 bases lay in between. In nucleotides, the CDR3 is TGTGCCAGCAGCCCGGGACTCCCAGGCGAGCAGTACTTC. Protein: CASSPGLPGEQYF.

There are many counts of this clonotype. The genes are TRBV2 and TRBJ2-1, with TRBD2 matching 10 bases. With 5 bases clipped from V and 4 bases from J, the junction kept 5 bases outside the gene matches. The CDR3 has 15 amino acids. CDR1 is SNHLY, CDR2 FYNNEI, per germline. This CDR3 reads CASSLAGGLYNEQFF. The CDR3 coding sequence is TGTGCCAGCAGTTTAGCGGGGGGCCTGTACAATGAGCAGTTCTTC.

This clonotype turned up a few times. The V gene is TRBV12-3 or TRBV12-4, the J gene TRBJ1-1; D may be TRBD1 (6 bases). V shed 6 bases and J shed 0 bases, with 8 bases lying between them. The length of the CDR3 is 13 residues. CDR3 sequence (DNA): TGTGCCAGCAGGGGACACCTGAACACTGAAGCTTTCTTT. Amino acid sequence: CASRGHLNTEAFF.

There are many counts of this clonotype. This chain links TRBV6-6 with TRBJ1-3; tentative D call: TRBD1 (5 bases). Trimming shortened V by 6 bases and J by 0 bases, and 12 bases separated the two germline ends. CDR1 is MNHNY, CDR2 SVGAGI, per germline (reference sequence). The CDR3 has 15 residues. The CDR3 loop is CASRRDGGSGNTIYF. The CDR3 DNA reads TGTGCCAGCAGACGGGACGGTGGCTCTGGAAACACCATATATTTT.

This clonotype turned up a few times. The CDR3 here is CASSTRGGQYNEQFF. The CDR3 nucleotides read TGTGCCAGCAGCACACGGGGGGGCCAGTACAATGAGCAGTTCTTC. The V and J genes are TRBV14 and TRBJ2-1, with TRBD2 matching 8 bases. This CDR3 is built from 15 residues. CDR1 and CDR2 (germline): SGHDN, FVKESK. The trim removed 5 bases at V and 4 bases at J, leaving 7 bases unmatched.

The V gene is TRBV20-1, the J gene TRBJ1-5; D gene ambiguous. Per the germline V gene, CDR1 is DFQATT and CDR2 is SNEGSKA (reference sequence). CDR3 length equals 12 residues. The V end lost 4 bases, the J end lost 1 base, and 5 bases lay between the germline ends. Here the CDR3 DNA reads TGCAGTGCTAAGCCAAGCAATCAGCCCCAGCATTTT. This encodes CSAKPSNQPQHF.

The chain employs TRBV7-2 and TRBJ2-4, with 8 positions matching TRBD2. V lost 1 base to trimming and J lost 0 bases; unmatched junction nucleotides: 8. The CDR3 spans 18 residues. Germline values: CDR1 SGHTA, CDR2 FQGNSA. In nucleotides, the CDR3 is TGTGCCAGCAGCTTAGAATCCGGGGGGGCCTTAGCCAAAAACATTCAGTACTTC. This encodes CASSLESGGALAKNIQYF.

The chain is built from TRBV27 and TRBJ1-5; no clear D gene. The CDR3 contains 14 residues. Trimming stripped 2 bases from V and 4 bases from J, with 9 bases between. Germline assignment: CDR1 MNHEY and CDR2 SMNVEV (reference sequence). The chain's CDR3 is CASSLAARNQPQHF. Written as DNA, the CDR3 is TGTGCCAGCAGTTTAGCCGCTCGGAATCAGCCCCAGCATTTT.

This clonotype turned up a few times. The chain is built from TRBV6-6 and TRBJ1-1; 8 positions agree with TRBD1. Germline V lookup: CDR1 MNHNY, CDR2 SVGAGI (reference sequence). The V segment lost 1 base and the J segment 11 bases; nucleotides outside the gene matches: 9. The CDR3 runs 14 residues. The CDR3 is CASSYWKTGAEAFF. CDR3 sequence (DNA): TGTGCCAGCAGTTACTGGAAGACAGGGGCGGAGGCTTTCTTT.

At least ten counts were recorded for this clonotype. CDR3 sequence reads: CSARNRLDRAEQYF. CDR3 nucleotides: TGCAGTGCTAGAAACCGCTTGGACAGGGCCGAGCAGTACTTC. The J gene is TRBJ2-7, the V gene TRBV20-1, with 8 bases lining up with TRBD1. In germline, CDR1 is DFQATT, CDR2 SNEGSKA (reference sequence). The length of the CDR3 is 14 residues. The V segment lost 2 bases and the J segment 6 bases; nucleotides outside the gene matches: 9.

This clonotype has more than one count but fewer than ten. The chain recombines TRBV12-3 or TRBV12-4 with TRBJ2-7; the D call may be TRBD1 or TRBD2 (6 bases each). Trimming removed 2 bases from V and 2 bases from J, with 10 bases in between. This CDR3 region has 14 residues. The CDR3 DNA reads as TGTGCCAGCAGTTTACGGAGGGGGACCTACGAGCAGTACTTC. Translation gives CASSLRRGTYEQYF.

Ten or more counts support this clonotype. V is TRBV4-2 and J is TRBJ1-1; possible D gene TRBD1, 6 bases. The CDR3 contains 11 residues. Germline assignment: CDR1 LGHNA and CDR2 YNFKEQ. V lost 8 bases to trimming and J lost 5 bases, with 9 bases between them. CDR3 loop: CASLGGTEAFF. For the CDR3, the DNA is TGTGCCAGCCTAGGGGGGACTGAAGCTTTCTTT.

At least ten counts were recorded for this clonotype. The chain is built from TRBV7-9 and TRBJ1-1; D gene ambiguous. The germline gives CDR1 SEHNR, CDR2 FQNEAQ (reference sequence). The CDR3 is made up of 13 amino acids. V lost 5 bases and J 0 bases, leaving 7 bases between the germline ends. CDR3 nucleotides: TGTGCCAGCAGCCGCCTAATGAACACTGAAGCTTTCTTT. Amino acid sequence: CASSRLMNTEAFF.